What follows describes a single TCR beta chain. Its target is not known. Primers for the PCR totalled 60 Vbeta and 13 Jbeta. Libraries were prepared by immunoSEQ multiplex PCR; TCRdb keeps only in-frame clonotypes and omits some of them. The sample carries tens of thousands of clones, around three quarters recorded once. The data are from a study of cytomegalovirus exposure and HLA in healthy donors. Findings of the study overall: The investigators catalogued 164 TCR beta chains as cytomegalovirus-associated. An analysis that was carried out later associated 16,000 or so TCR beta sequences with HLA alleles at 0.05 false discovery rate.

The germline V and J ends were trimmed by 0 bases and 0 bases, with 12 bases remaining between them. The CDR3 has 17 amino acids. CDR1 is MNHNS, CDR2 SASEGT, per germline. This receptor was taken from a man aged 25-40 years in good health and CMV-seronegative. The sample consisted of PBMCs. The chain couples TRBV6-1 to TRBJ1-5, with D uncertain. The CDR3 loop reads CASSEALRVVSNQPQHF. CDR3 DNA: TGTGCCAGCAGTGAAGCGCTTCGGGTAGTTAGCAATCAGCCCCAGCATTTT.